This T cell receptor beta chain was found in a study of cytomegalovirus exposure and HLA in healthy donors. Turning to this clone: The antigen remains unidentified.

V trimming: 5 bases; J trimming: 0 bases; junction bases outside the gene matches: 5. CDR3 length equals 16 residues. Germline assignment: CDR1 SGHNT and CDR2 YENEEA. In the PCR, 60 Vbeta and 13 Jbeta primers were used. Here immunoSEQ multiplex PCR was the method, and the copy in TCRdb shows in-frame clones only, minus some. The sample has about 130,000 clones. Notes on the study in general: The records held CMV serostatus as the only immune exposure information.

In nominal health when sampled, donors likely had unrecorded immune exposures nonetheless. Sequencing was carried out using PBMCs. The sequence came from a man aged 35 to 55 in good health and CMV-seronegative. This chain uses TRBV11-3 with TRBJ1-1; TRBD1 agrees at 11 bases. The CDR3, as DNA: TGTGCCAGCAGCCTTGGACAGGGGGCGATGAACACTGAAGCTTTCTTT. The encoded protein is CASSLGQGAMNTEAFF.